The 23 T cell receptor beta chains below come from one sample, sequenced in a study of cytomegalovirus exposure and HLA in healthy donors. 13 Jbeta primers and 60 Vbeta primers were used for the PCR. Generated by immunoSEQ multiplex PCR, the TCRdb table keeps only in-frame clones and is missing some. The table includes approximately 180,000 clones, roughly 81% detected once. The specimen was PBMCs. Every receptor here comes from a girl between 5 and 17 years old in good health and CMV-seropositive.

V gene TRBV6-5 combines with J gene TRBJ1-1; a possible D gene is TRBD1 (6 bases). The V end was cut by 2 bases, the J end by 2 bases, with 12 bases between. The CDR3 extends over 15 amino acids. Per germline, CDR1 MNHEY and CDR2 SVGAGI. In nucleotides, the CDR3 is TGTGCCAGCAGTTACGACTGGGGGCGAAACACTGAAGCTTTCTTT. Translating it yields CASSYDWGRNTEAFF.

The chain carries TRBV14 and TRBJ2-5; 11 bases align to TRBD2. From germline, CDR1 is SGHDN and CDR2 FVKESK. This CDR3 is 19 amino acids long. V shed 0 bases, J shed 1 base, and the junction held 10 bases outside the gene matches. In nucleotides, the CDR3 is TGTGCCAGCAGCCAAGAATGGCTAGCGGGGGGCAACCGCCAAGAGACCCAGTACTTC. Amino acid sequence: CASSQEWLAGGNRQETQYF.

This chain joins TRBV29-1 and TRBJ1-2; 7 nucleotides agree with TRBD1. The junction had 3 bases not matched to a gene; V was cut back by 2 bases and J by 0 bases. The germline V gene encodes CDR1 SQVTM and CDR2 ANQGSEA. This CDR3 has 14 residues. The CDR3 region has the DNA TGCAGCGTTGAAAGGGGGCCTACTAACTATGGCTACACCTTC. It yields the protein CSVERGPTNYGYTF.

This clone was found once. The chain links TRBV11-2 to TRBJ1-2; D not resolved. CDR1 and CDR2 from the germline V gene are SGHAT and FQNNGV. This CDR3 region has 13 residues. The V end lost 3 bases, the J end lost 8 bases, and 13 bases lay between the germline ends. The CDR3 region is CASSLVQLRGYTF. The CDR3 DNA reads TGTGCCAGCAGCTTGGTACAGCTCCGGGGCTACACCTTC.

V gene TRBV9 combines with J gene TRBJ2-7; 11 bases line up with TRBD1. Trimming took 2 bases from V and 7 from J; bases not matched to a gene: 5. The CDR3 is 14 amino acids. The germline V gene encodes CDR1 SGDLS and CDR2 YYNGEE. DNA of the CDR3: TGTGCCAGCAGCGTTGGACAGGGGGCTCAAGAGCAGTACTTC. It translates to CASSVGQGAQEQYF.

The chain employs TRBV4-1 and TRBJ1-2; tentatively, D is TRBD1 (5 bases). The CDR3 is 14 residues long. Germline loops: CDR1 MGHRA, CDR2 YSYEKL. Trimming stripped 3 bases from V and 6 bases from J, with 14 bases between. CDR3 in DNA: TGCGCCAGCAGCCAGAGTGACAGTAAGCATGGCTACACCTTC. It codes for CASSQSDSKHGYTF.

The CDR3 DNA follows: TGTGCCACCAGCAGGCGGGGACAGAAGCTTAATCAGCCCCAGCATTTT. This sequence encodes CATSRRGQKLNQPQHF. The chain combines TRBV15 with TRBJ1-5, with 7 bases fitting TRBD1. V lost 3 bases, J lost 4 bases, and 9 bases stayed unmatched. The germline gives CDR1 LNHNV, CDR2 YYDKDF (reference sequence). There are 16 residues in the CDR3.

Of note for this clone: At one end, the junction sequence differs from germline, possibly due to a read error. The rearrangement uses TRBV2 and TRBJ2-2; TRBD2 matches 11 bases. The germline CDR1 and CDR2 sequences are SNHLY and FYNNEI. The CDR3 loop spans 15 amino acids. CDR3 sequence (DNA): TGTGCCAGCAGAGAAGGACTAGCGGGCACCGGGGAGCTGTTTTTT. Translated, it gives CASREGLAGTGELFF.

The chain couples TRBV5-1 to TRBJ2-5; possibly TRBD1 for D (6 bases). V lost 0 bases, J lost 5 bases, and 14 bases lay in between. Germline V CDR1 and CDR2: SGHRS, YFSETQ. The CDR3 runs to 15 residues. The CDR3 DNA reads TGCGCCAGCAGCTTGGAGACAGGCCCCCGGGAGACCCAGTACTTC. Translated, it gives CASSLETGPRETQYF.

The CDR3 spells CASSVSSSYNEQFF. For the CDR3, the DNA is TGTGCCAGCAGCGTATCGAGCTCCTACAATGAGCAGTTCTTC. The chain employs TRBV9 and TRBJ2-1; no reliable D call. The V gene's germline CDR1 is SGDLS and CDR2 YYNGEE. Deletions cut 1 base from V and 0 bases from J, with 5 bases between. The CDR3 is made up of 14 amino acids.

V and J are TRBV15 and TRBJ1-1, with TRBD1 matching 7 bases. The length of the CDR3 is 18 residues. V shed 0 bases, J shed 3 bases, and the junction held 13 bases outside the gene matches. Germline loops: CDR1 LNHNV, CDR2 YYDKDF (reference sequence). DNA for the CDR3: TGTGCCACCAGCAGAGAAAGGAGAGGGGGCGATGGGGACACTGAAGCTTTCTTT. Its protein is CATSRERRGGDGDTEAFF.

This chain connects TRBV6-5 to TRBJ2-7; D is possibly TRBD2 (7 bases). CDR1 MNHEY and CDR2 SVGAGI come from the germline V gene. Trimming removed 7 bases at V and 4 bases at J, with 17 bases between. CDR3 length: 14 amino acids. In DNA form, the CDR3 reads TGTGCCAGCAAATCCACGGGGGGCGAGTACGAGCAGTACTTC. Protein sequence: CASKSTGGEYEQYF.

J is TRBJ2-7 and V is TRBV19; 8 bases fit TRBD1. V lost 4 bases to trimming and J lost 2 bases; unmatched junction nucleotides: 4. This CDR3 has 14 amino acids. Per germline, CDR1 LNHDA and CDR2 SQIVND (reference sequence). CDR3 bases: TGTGCCAGTAGTACAGGACAGGGCCCCTACGAGCAGTACTTC. Amino acids: CASSTGQGPYEQYF.

The sample holds a few counts of this clone. One junction end disagrees with the germline gene, perhaps due to a read error. The chain employs TRBV14 and TRBJ1-2; a weak D match, TRBD1 (5 bases). CDR1 is SGHDN and CDR2 is FVKESK in the germline V gene. The CDR3 extends over 12 amino acids. CDR3 sequence reads: CASSQDGAHPFF. CDR3 coding DNA: TGTGCCAGCAGCCAAGATGGGGCGCATCCCTTCTTC.

The rearrangement uses TRBV23-1 and TRBJ1-5; 7 bases fit TRBD1. TRBV23-1 carries the ORF label, with uncertain function. The CDR3 runs 22 residues. Trimming cost V 3 bases and J 0 bases; bases outside gene matches: 23. The CDR3 DNA sequence: TGCGCCAGCAGTCACCTAAACCCCGAAGTGAGGGGGCCGGGATATAGCAATCAGCCCCAGCATTTT. Amino acid sequence: CASSHLNPEVRGPGYSNQPQHF.

The chain joins TRBV5-1 to TRBJ1-1, with D possibly TRBD1 on 6 matching bases. This CDR3 contains 13 residues. With 5 bases removed from V and 4 bases from J, the gap between germline ends came to 12 bases. Germline CDR1 reads SGHRS; CDR2 reads YFSETQ. The CDR3 region has the DNA TGCGCCAGCAGTTACAGGGTTAGCACTGAAGCTTTCTTT. It yields the protein CASSYRVSTEAFF.

The V and J genes are TRBV10-2 and TRBJ1-3; D call uncertain. The V gene lost 3 bases and the J gene lost 1 base, with 10 bases spanning the gap. There are 15 residues in the CDR3. Germline V CDR1 and CDR2: WSHSY, SAAADI. The CDR3, as DNA: TGCGCCAGCAGTGATTATCGGAGATCTGGAAACACCATATATTTT. Translation gives CASSDYRRSGNTIYF.

The chain joins TRBV30 to TRBJ2-1; 11 nucleotides align to TRBD1. The CDR3 runs 15 residues. V dropped 2 bases and J dropped 7; count of bases not matched to a gene: 7. Looked up from germline, CDR1 is GTSNPN and CDR2 is SVGIG (reference sequence). CDR3 protein: CAWSRGQGARNEQFF. CDR3 DNA sequence: TGTGCCTGGAGTCGCGGACAGGGGGCAAGAAATGAGCAGTTCTTC.

This rearrangement joins TRBV27 to TRBJ2-5; D is uncertain. Matching the DNA end better, TRBJ2-7 makes the J call doubtful. Per the germline V gene, CDR1 is MNHEY and CDR2 is SMNVEV (reference sequence). The CDR3 totals 15 residues. CDR3: CASSRTSWGSYEQYF. CDR3 coding DNA: TGTGCCAGCAGTAGAACATCCTGGGGCTCCTACGAGCAGTACTTC.

This CDR3 is CASSLLQWGPEAFF. CDR3 coding DNA: TGTGCCAGCAGCTTGTTACAATGGGGGCCTGAAGCTTTCTTT. The genes are TRBV5-6 and TRBJ1-1; possible D gene TRBD1, 6 bases. The germline gives CDR1 SGHDT, CDR2 YYEEEE. This CDR3 spans 14 amino acids. V was pared by 1 base and J by 6 bases, with 13 bases between. Full variable domain (outside the CDR3, taken from reference TRBV5-6 and TRBJ1-1): DAGVTQSPTHLIKTRGQQVTLRCSPKSGHDTVSWYQQALGQGPQFIFQYYEEEERQRGNFPDRFSGHQFPNYSSELNVNALLLGDSALYLCASSLLQWGPEAFFGQGTRLTVV.

J is TRBJ2-2 and V is TRBV5-5; D may be TRBD1 (5 bases). The CDR3 loop spans 15 amino acids. V was trimmed by 0 bases and J by 8 bases, leaving 14 bases between them. CDR1 and CDR2 from the germline V gene are SGHKS and YYEKEE (reference sequence). The chain's CDR3 is CASSLAGWGRGELFF. Here the CDR3 DNA reads TGTGCCAGCAGCTTGGCCGGGTGGGGCAGAGGGGAGCTGTTTTTT.

This clone was seen a handful of times. This chain links TRBV5-8 with TRBJ2-3; D unresolved. This CDR3 is built from 13 residues. Germline V gives CDR1 SGHTS, CDR2 YDEGEE. The V end was cut by 0 bases, the J end by 6 bases, with 8 bases between. The CDR3 region is CASSLGPEDTQYF. The CDR3 nucleotides read TGTGCCAGCAGCTTGGGGCCGGAGGATACGCAGTATTTT.

This clone occurred once. V is TRBV11-2 and J is TRBJ2-7, with D unresolved. The V and J ends lost 4 bases and 1 base respectively, with 2 bases between them. The CDR3 has 11 amino acids. Germline CDR1 is SGHAT and CDR2 is FQNNGV. For the CDR3, the DNA is TGTGCCAGCAGCTCTTCCTACGAGCAGTACTTC. This gives the protein CASSSSYEQYF.